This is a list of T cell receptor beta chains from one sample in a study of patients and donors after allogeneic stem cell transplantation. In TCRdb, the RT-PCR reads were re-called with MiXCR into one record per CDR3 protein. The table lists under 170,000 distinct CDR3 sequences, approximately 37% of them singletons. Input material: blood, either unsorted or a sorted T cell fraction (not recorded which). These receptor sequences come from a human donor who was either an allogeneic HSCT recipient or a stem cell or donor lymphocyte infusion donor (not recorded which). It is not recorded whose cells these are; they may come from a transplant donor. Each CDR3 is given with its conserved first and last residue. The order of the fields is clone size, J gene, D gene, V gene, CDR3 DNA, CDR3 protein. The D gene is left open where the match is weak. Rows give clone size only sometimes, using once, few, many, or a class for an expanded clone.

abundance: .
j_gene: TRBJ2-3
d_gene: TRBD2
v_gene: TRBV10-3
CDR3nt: TGTGCCATCGGGACTAGCGGGGCAGATACGCAGTATTTT
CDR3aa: CAIGTSGADTQYF

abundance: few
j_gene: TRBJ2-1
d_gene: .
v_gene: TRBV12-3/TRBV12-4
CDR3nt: TGTGCCAGCAGCCTCCGTGAGTCCTACAATGAGCAGTTCTTC
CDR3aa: CASSLRESYNEQFF

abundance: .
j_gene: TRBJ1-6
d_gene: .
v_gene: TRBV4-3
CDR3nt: TGCGCCAGCAGCCAAGATATAGGAGACAACTATAATTCACCCCTCCACTTT
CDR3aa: CASSQDIGDNYNSPLHF

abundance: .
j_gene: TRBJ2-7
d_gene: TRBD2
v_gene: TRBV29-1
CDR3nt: TGCAGCGTAGCCGGGACTAGCAATTCCTACGAGCAGTACTTC
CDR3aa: CSVAGTSNSYEQYF

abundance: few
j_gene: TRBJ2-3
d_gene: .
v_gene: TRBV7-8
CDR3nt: TGTGCCAGCAGCTTAGGACTAGGTGGAGATACGCAGTATTTT
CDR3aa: CASSLGLGGDTQYF

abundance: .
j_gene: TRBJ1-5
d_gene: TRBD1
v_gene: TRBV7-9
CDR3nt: TGTGCCAGCAGCTTAGGGGGACAGAATCAGCCCCAGCATTTT
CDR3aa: CASSLGGQNQPQHF

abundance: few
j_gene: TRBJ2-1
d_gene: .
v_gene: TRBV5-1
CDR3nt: TGCGCCAGCACCCTCACGTTTAGCTCCTACAATGAGCAGTTCTTC
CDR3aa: CASTLTFSSYNEQFF

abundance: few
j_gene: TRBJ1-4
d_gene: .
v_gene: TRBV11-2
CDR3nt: TGTGCCAGCAGCCGGCAGGGCAGGGAATTTTTGTATGAAAAACTGTTTTTT
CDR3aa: CASSRQGREFLYEKLFF

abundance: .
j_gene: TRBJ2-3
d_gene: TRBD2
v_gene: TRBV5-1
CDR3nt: TGCGCCAGCAGCACGGGAGGACCCTCCCGCACAGATACGCAGTATTTT
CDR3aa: CASSTGGPSRTDTQYF

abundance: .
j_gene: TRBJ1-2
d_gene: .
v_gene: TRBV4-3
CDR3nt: TGCGCCAGCAGCCAGAGGGCTGGCTATGGCTACACCTTC
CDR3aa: CASSQRAGYGYTF

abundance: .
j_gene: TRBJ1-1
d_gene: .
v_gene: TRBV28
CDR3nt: TGTGCCAGCAGTGGCAGGCTCCCTCGAGATGAAGCTTTCTTT
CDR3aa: CASSGRLPRDEAFF

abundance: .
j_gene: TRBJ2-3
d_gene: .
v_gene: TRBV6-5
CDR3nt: TGTGCCAGCAGTTACTTAGGGGACCCAGATACGCAGTATTTT
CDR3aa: CASSYLGDPDTQYF

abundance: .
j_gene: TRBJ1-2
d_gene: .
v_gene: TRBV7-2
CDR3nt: TGTGCCAGCAGCCAGATAGTCGGTGGCTACACCTTC
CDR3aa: CASSQIVGGYTF

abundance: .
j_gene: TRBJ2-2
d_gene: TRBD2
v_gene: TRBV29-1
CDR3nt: TGCAGCGTTGTGTGGACTAGCGGGAACACCGGGGAGCTGTTTTTT
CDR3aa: CSVVWTSGNTGELFF

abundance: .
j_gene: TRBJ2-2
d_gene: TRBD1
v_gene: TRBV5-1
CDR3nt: TGCGCCAGCGGCCCGGGACAGAGATCCGGGGAGCTGTTTTTT
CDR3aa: CASGPGQRSGELFF

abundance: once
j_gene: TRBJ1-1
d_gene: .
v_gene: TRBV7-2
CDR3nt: TGTGCCAGCAGCTTTCAGGGGACCAACACTGAAGCTTTCTTT
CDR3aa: CASSFQGTNTEAFF

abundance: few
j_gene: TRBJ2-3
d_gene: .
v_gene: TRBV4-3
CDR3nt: TGCGCCAGCAGCCTAGGTACTAGCTCGACAGATACGCAGTATTTT
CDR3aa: CASSLGTSSTDTQYF

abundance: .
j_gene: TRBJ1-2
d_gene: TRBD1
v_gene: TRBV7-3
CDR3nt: TGTGCCAGCAGCTTGGGACAGGGCCCTAACTATGGCTACACCTTC
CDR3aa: CASSLGQGPNYGYTF

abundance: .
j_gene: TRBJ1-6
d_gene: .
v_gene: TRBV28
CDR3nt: TGTGCCAGCAGCTTTGGAAATAATTCACCCCTCCACTTT
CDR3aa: CASSFGNNSPLHF

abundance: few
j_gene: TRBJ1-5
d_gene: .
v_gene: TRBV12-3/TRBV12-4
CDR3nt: TGTGCCAGCGGTTGGGACAGCAATCAGCCCCAGCATTTT
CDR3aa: CASGWDSNQPQHF

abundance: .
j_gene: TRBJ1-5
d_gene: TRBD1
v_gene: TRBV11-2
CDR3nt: TGTGCCAGCAGCTTTGACAGGGTGGGTCAGCCCCAGCATTTT
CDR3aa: CASSFDRVGQPQHF

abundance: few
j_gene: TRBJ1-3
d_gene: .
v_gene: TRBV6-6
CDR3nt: TGTGCCAGCAGTTACGCGACCGGGACGCAGTCAGGAAACACCATATATTTT
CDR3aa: CASSYATGTQSGNTIYF

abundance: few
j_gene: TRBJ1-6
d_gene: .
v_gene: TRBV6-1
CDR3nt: TGTGCCAGCACTCCCGAAGGCTGGATTAATTCACCCCTCCACTTT
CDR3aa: CASTPEGWINSPLHF

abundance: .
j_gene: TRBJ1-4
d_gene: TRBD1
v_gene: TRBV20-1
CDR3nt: TGCAGTGCTGCAACCGGGACAGACGAAAAACTGTTTTTT
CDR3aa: CSAATGTDEKLFF

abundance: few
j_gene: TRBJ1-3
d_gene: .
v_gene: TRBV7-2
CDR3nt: TGTGCCAGCAGCTTAGCGGCAGCTGGAAACACCATATATTTT
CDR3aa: CASSLAAAGNTIYF

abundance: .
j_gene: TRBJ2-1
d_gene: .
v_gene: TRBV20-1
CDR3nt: TGCAGTGCCCCTTCATCTCCCATAAATGAGCAGTTCTTC
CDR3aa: CSAPSSPINEQFF

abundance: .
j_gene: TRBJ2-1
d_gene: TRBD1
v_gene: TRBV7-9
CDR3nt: TGTGCCAGCAGCGACAGGGGTAGTAATTCGAATGAGCAGTTCTTC
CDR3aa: CASSDRGSNSNEQFF

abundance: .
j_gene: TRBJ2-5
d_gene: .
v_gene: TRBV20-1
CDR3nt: TGCAGTGCTAGAGATGGGAAGACCCAGTACTTC
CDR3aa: CSARDGKTQYF

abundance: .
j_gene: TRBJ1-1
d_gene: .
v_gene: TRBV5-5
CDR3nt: TGTGCCAGCAGCCCCCCAGGTGGGGGGGGCTCTGAAGCTTTCTTT
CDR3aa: CASSPPGGGGSEAFF

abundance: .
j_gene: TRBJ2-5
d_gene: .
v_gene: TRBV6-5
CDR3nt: TGTGCCAGCAGTTACTCAGGGTACCAAGAGACCCAGTACTTC
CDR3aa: CASSYSGYQETQYF

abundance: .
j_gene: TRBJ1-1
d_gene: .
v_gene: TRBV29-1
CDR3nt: TGCAGCGTCGGAGATGAGTTGAGGGGTAGGACTGAAGCTTTCTTT
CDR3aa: CSVGDELRGRTEAFF

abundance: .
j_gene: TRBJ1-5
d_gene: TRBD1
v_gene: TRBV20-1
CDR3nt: TGCAGTGCTAGAGACTACAGGGGGAATCAGCCCCAGCATTTT
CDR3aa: CSARDYRGNQPQHF

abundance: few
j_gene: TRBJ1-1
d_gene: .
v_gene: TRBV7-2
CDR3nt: TGTGCCAGCAGCTTAGAAGGTCGGGGCACTGAAGCTTTCTTT
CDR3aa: CASSLEGRGTEAFF

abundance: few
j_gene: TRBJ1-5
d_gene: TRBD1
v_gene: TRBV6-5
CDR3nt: TGTGCCAGCAGGACCGGGACAGGGAGAGGTCAGCCCCAGCATTTT
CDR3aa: CASRTGTGRGQPQHF

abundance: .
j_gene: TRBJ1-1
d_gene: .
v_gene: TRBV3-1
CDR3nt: TGTGCCAGCAGCCCGTACAGGGCTAGCATGAACACTGAAGCTTTCTTT
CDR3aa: CASSPYRASMNTEAFF

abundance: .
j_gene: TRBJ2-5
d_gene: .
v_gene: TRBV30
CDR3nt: TGTGCCTGGAGTGAGTGGGGGGAGACCCAGTACTTC
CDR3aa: CAWSEWGETQYF

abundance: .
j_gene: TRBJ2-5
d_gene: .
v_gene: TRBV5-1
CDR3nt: TGCGCCAGCAGTTCCCGAGGAGCTCAAGAGACCCAGTACTTC
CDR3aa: CASSSRGAQETQYF

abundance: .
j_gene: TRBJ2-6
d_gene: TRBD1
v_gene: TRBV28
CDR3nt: TGTGCCAGTACAAATAGACAGGGGCTAGCCTCTGGGGCCAACGTCCTGACTTTC
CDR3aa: CASTNRQGLASGANVLTF

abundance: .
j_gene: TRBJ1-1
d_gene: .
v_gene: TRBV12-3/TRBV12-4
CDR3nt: TGTGCCAGCAATTTTGGGGGTGAAGCTTTCTTT
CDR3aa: CASNFGGEAFF

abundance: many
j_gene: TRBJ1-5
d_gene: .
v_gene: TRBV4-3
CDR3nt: TGCGCCAGCAGCCAAGATGGGCGCAACAATCAGCCCCAGCATTTT
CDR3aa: CASSQDGRNNQPQHF

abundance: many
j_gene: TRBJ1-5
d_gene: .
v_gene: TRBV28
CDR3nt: TGTGCCAGCAGCCACCCGGGATCGAGCAATCAGCCCCAGCATTTT
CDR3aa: CASSHPGSSNQPQHF

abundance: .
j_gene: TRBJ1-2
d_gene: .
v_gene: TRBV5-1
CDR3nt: TGCGCCAGCAGCTTAAGGACAGCCGCCCCGGGGGGCTACACCTTC
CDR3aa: CASSLRTAAPGGYTF

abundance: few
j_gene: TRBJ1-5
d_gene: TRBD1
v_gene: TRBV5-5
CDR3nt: TGTGCCAGCAGTCGGACAGGGCGCAATCAGCCCCAGCATTTT
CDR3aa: CASSRTGRNQPQHF

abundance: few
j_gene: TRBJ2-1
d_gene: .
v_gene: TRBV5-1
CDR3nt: TGCGCCAGCAGCTTGGGACAGGCAGGGGATGAGCAGTTCTTC
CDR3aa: CASSLGQAGDEQFF

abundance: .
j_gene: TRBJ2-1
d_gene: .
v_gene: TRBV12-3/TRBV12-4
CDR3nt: TGTGCCAGCAGTCTAGGGGCGCCTTACAATGAGCAGTTCTTC
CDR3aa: CASSLGAPYNEQFF

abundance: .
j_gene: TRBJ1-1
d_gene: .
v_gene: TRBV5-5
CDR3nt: TGTGCCAGCAGCTCTACAGGGAACGTTATGAACACTGAAGCTTTCTTT
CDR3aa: CASSSTGNVMNTEAFF

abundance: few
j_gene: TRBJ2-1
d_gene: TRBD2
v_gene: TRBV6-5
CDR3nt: TGTGCCAGCGGAAATCTAGCGGGGGTTCACTCCTACAATGAGCAGTTCTTC
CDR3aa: CASGNLAGVHSYNEQFF

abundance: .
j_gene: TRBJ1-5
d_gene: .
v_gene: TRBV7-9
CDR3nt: TGTGCCAGCAGCTTAGCCGGGGATAGCAATCAGCCCCAGCATTTT
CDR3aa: CASSLAGDSNQPQHF

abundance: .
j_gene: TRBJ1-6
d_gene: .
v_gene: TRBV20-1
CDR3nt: TGCAGTGCTAGCGGGGCAGGCAATTCACCCCTCCACTTT
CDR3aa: CSASGAGNSPLHF

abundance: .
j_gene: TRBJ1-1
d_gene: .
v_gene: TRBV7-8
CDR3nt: TGTGCCAGCAGCTTACCCCCAGTCCCACAGGCTTTCTTT
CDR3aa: CASSLPPVPQAFF

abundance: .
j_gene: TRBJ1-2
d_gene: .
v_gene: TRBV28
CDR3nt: TGTGCCAGCAGTTTCCCCGGGATAGTACGGGGCTACACCTTC
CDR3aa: CASSFPGIVRGYTF

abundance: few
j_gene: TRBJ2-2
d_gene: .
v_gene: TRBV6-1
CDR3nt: TGTGCCAGCAGTGAAGCGATTAGGCACGTGGGCGGGGAGCTGTTTTTT
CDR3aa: CASSEAIRHVGGELFF

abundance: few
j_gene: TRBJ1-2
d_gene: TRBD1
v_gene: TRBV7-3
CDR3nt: TGTGCCAGCAGCCGGAGGGGACAGGGCCACGGCTACACCTTC
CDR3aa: CASSRRGQGHGYTF

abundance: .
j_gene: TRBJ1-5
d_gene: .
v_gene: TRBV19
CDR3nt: TGTGCCAGTACCGGCCCGCCCCAGCATTTT
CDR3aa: CASTGPPQHF